What follows are 22 T cell receptor beta chains derived from one specimen sequenced in a study of control samples from healthy donors and cancer patients. TCRdb keeps only in-frame clones here, not all; method: immunoSEQ multiplex PCR. The sample includes 120,000 or so clones, roughly 84% of them seen just once. The sequencing input was blood. These receptors were taken from a man aged 35 to 55 in good health.

J is TRBJ2-1 and V is TRBV6-4; 8 nucleotides match TRBD2. The CDR3 is 14 amino acids. Losses at the gene ends were 3 bases for V and 4 bases for J; bases not matched to a gene: 2. CDR1 is MRHNA and CDR2 is SNTAGT in the germline V gene. CDR3 sequence: CASSDSGGYNEQFF. The CDR3 nucleotides read TGTGCCAGCAGTGATTCGGGGGGGTACAATGAGCAGTTCTTC.

This clone has only one observation. The chain uses TRBV11-1 and TRBJ1-1; unclear D gene. With 1 base removed from V and 1 base from J, the gap between germline ends came to 4 bases. The CDR3 spans 13 residues. CDR1 is SGHAT and CDR2 is FQDESV in the germline V gene (reference sequence). This chain's CDR3 is CASSLGENTEAFF. The CDR3, as DNA: TGTGCCAGCAGCTTAGGGGAGAACACTGAAGCTTTCTTT.

The chain joins TRBV9 to TRBJ1-6; perhaps TRBD1 as D (5 bases). The CDR3 is 13 amino acids. Trimming took off 4 bases at V and 7 bases at J, with 9 bases between the two ends. Germline loops: CDR1 SGDLS, CDR2 YYNGEE. CDR3 DNA: TGTGCCAGCAGCACCACAGGCAATTCACCCCTCCACTTT. Protein sequence: CASSTTGNSPLHF.

The gene calls are TRBV27 and TRBJ1-6; D is unresolved. The CDR3 extends over 15 amino acids. V was shortened by 0 bases and J by 7 bases, with 10 bases between the two germline ends. Germline loops: CDR1 MNHEY, CDR2 SMNVEV (reference sequence). The CDR3 DNA reads TGTGCCAGCAGTTTATCGGTAGGGAGGAATTCACCCCTCCACTTT. Translation gives CASSLSVGRNSPLHF.

This sequence joins TRBV7-2 and TRBJ2-1; D gene uncertain. Per germline, CDR1 SGHTA and CDR2 FQGNSA. V lost 1 base and J 5 bases, leaving 12 bases between the germline ends. CDR3 length equals 15 residues. The CDR3 nucleotides read TGTGCCAGCAGCTTAGAGGGCAGGAAGAACAATGAGCAGTTCTTC. Amino acid sequence: CASSLEGRKNNEQFF.

This clone was observed once. The chain has TRBV6-6 and TRBJ2-7; 10 nucleotides align to TRBD1. In germline, CDR1 is MNHNY, CDR2 SVGAGI (reference sequence). CDR3 length: 16 amino acids. After removal of 5 bases from V and 5 bases from J, the junction contained 12 bases not matched to a gene. In nucleotides, the CDR3 is TGTGCCAGCAGTACCCGTGCGGGGACAGGGGTCCACGAGCAGTACTTC. Translation gives CASSTRAGTGVHEQYF.

This chain links TRBV5-6 with TRBJ2-5, with a tentative D call TRBD2 (5 bases). V lost 4 bases, J lost 7 bases, and 14 bases lay in between. The CDR3 has 13 residues. Germline assignment: CDR1 SGHDT and CDR2 YYEEEE. CDR3 sequence: CASSQTGRVTQYF. CDR3 coding DNA: TGTGCCAGCAGCCAGACTGGGCGGGTGACCCAGTACTTC.

The chain joins TRBV10-3 to TRBJ2-3, with D perhaps assigned TRBD1 or TRBD2 (6 bases each). The CDR3 consists of 16 residues. The V end was cut by 11 bases, the J end by 0 bases, with 21 bases between. The germline V gene encodes CDR1 ENHRY and CDR2 SYGVKD. CDR3 region: CAAGGGTRASTDTQYF. The CDR3, as DNA: TGTGCCGCGGGTGGGGGGACACGTGCTAGCACAGATACGCAGTATTTT.

The J gene is TRBJ1-2, the V gene TRBV6-1; no clear D gene. Germline V gene sequence: CDR1 MNHNS, CDR2 SASEGT. Trimming left V 0 bases short and J 4 bases short, with 9 bases between. CDR3 length: 14 residues. CDR3 sequence (DNA): TGTGCCAGCAGTGAAGCGACCGGAGGCTATGGCTACACCTTC. Translated: CASSEATGGYGYTF.

This clone was seen more than once but under ten times. The chain has TRBV5-1 and TRBJ1-1, with D possibly being TRBD1 (6 bases). The CDR3 contains 14 residues. Trimming cost V 4 bases and J 4 bases, with 14 bases left between them. CDR1 and CDR2 from the germline V gene are SGHRS and YFSETQ. In DNA, the CDR3 is TGCGCCAGCAGCACCTCTACAGGGCGCACTGAAGCTTTCTTT. This translates into CASSTSTGRTEAFF.

The CDR3 protein is CARRKGELFF. For the CDR3, the DNA is TGTGCCAGACGAAAAGGGGAGCTGTTTTTT. V gene TRBV25-1 combines with J gene TRBJ2-2; D remains unclear. Germline V gene sequence: CDR1 MGHDK, CDR2 SYGVNS. The CDR3 has 10 amino acids. V dropped 9 bases and J dropped 8 bases, with 7 bases sitting between them.

The J gene is TRBJ2-7, the V gene TRBV24-1, with D perhaps matching TRBD2 (5 bases). In germline, CDR1 is KGHDR, CDR2 SFDVKD. This CDR3 contains 15 residues. V lost 3 bases, J lost 1 base, and 12 bases lay in between. CDR3: CATSDPLTGSYEQYF. The CDR3 nucleotides are TGTGCCACCAGTGATCCGCTCACGGGATCCTACGAGCAGTACTTC.

This clone was counted a few times. The chain has TRBV5-5 and TRBJ1-2; D perhaps matches TRBD1 (6 bases). CDR1 and CDR2 from the germline V gene are SGHKS and YYEKEE (reference sequence). V was pared by 6 bases and J by 5 bases, with 17 bases between. The CDR3 is made up of 14 amino acids. In DNA, the CDR3 is TGTGCCAGCAATGAAAGGGGGGCAGAGTATGGCTACACCTTC. Its protein product is CASNERGAEYGYTF.

This chain's CDR3 is CSVASGSSNQPQHF. The DNA for the CDR3 is TGCAGCGTCGCCTCCGGGTCGAGCAATCAGCCCCAGCATTTT. The chain joins TRBV29-1 to TRBJ1-5; D is unresolved. There are 14 residues in the CDR3. CDR1 and CDR2 (germline): SQVTM, ANQGSEA. Trimming pared 6 bases from V and 1 base from J, leaving 13 bases between. The full variable domain, in which reference TRBV29-1 and TRBJ1-5 provide the parts outside the CDR3, is SAVISQKPSRDICQRGTSLTIQCQVDSQVTMMFWYRQQPGQSLTLIATANQGSEATYESGFVIDKFPISRPNLTFSTLTVSNMSPEDSSIYLCSVASGSSNQPQHFGDGTRLSIL.

The chain employs TRBV7-9 and TRBJ1-6, with 7 bases that match TRBD1. This CDR3 comprises 13 residues. The germline CDR1 and CDR2 sequences are SEHNR and FQNEAQ (reference sequence). With 3 bases clipped from V and 7 bases from J, the junction kept 0 bases outside the gene matches. The CDR3 nucleotides are TGTGCCAGCAGCTTGGGACAGAATTCACCCCTCCACTTT. Translating it yields CASSLGQNSPLHF.

This chain uses TRBV7-2 with TRBJ2-7, with 10 positions matching TRBD2. V was pared by 5 bases and J by 5 bases, with 9 bases of the junction left unmatched. Germline CDR1 SGHTA, CDR2 FQGNSA. This CDR3 comprises 15 residues. CDR3 bases: TGTGCCAGCAGCCAACTAAGCGGGGGGGTCCACGAGCAGTACTTC. The encoded protein is CASSQLSGGVHEQYF.

The CDR3 loop is CASREWTEAFF. The CDR3, as DNA: TGTGCCAGCCGGGAGTGGACTGAAGCTTTCTTT. This chain links TRBV6-5 with TRBJ1-1; D uncertain. The CDR3 covers 11 residues. The V end was cut by 8 bases, the J end by 5 bases, with 9 bases between. CDR1 is MNHEY, CDR2 SVGAGI, per germline.

The V call is TRBV12-5, the J call TRBJ1-5; TRBD1 is a possible D gene (5 bases). The CDR3 length is 11 residues. Germline CDR1 reads LGHNT; CDR2 reads FRNRAP. The CDR3 sequence: CGHGANQPQHF. Written as DNA, the CDR3 is TGTGGACACGGGGCTAATCAGCCCCAGCATTTT.

The chain joins TRBV18 to TRBJ1-3; D is perhaps TRBD1 (6 bases). Germline CDR1 is KGHSH and CDR2 is LQKENI. The V end was cut by 2 bases, the J end by 5 bases, with 19 bases between. CDR3 length: 17 residues. CDR3 nucleotides: TGTGCCAGCTCACCAGATATCGTAGGGGGAAGGAGAAACACCATATATTTT. Amino acid sequence: CASSPDIVGGRRNTIYF.

The CDR3 DNA follows: TGTGCCAGCAGCTTAGACGGTGGGGCGAACACTGAAGCTTTCTTT. Translation gives CASSLDGGANTEAFF. This sequence joins TRBV7-9 and TRBJ1-1, with D perhaps matching TRBD1 (5 bases). Trimming took off 1 base at V and 1 base at J, with 10 bases between the two ends. Germline-derived CDR1 and CDR2 are SEHNR and FQNEAQ (reference sequence). The CDR3 contains 15 residues.

The J gene is TRBJ2-5, the V gene TRBV3-1 (or the pseudogene TRBV3-2); no firm D call. Trimming cost V 5 bases and J 4 bases, with 14 bases left between them. Germline V gene lookup returns CDR1 LGHDT and CDR2 YNNKEL (reference sequence). This CDR3 region has 14 residues. CDR3 in amino acids: CASSDMDRLETQYF. CDR3 DNA: TGTGCCAGCAGCGATATGGACCGTCTAGAGACCCAGTACTTC.

The rearrangement links TRBV12-3 or TRBV12-4 to TRBJ1-2; D unclear. With 0 bases removed from V and 4 bases from J, the gap between germline ends came to 6 bases. The CDR3 totals 13 residues. CDR3 nucleotide sequence: TGTGCCAGCAGTTTAGCAGGGATCTATGGCTACACCTTC. It translates to CASSLAGIYGYTF.